A selection of T cell receptor beta chains follows, all from one sample in a study of T cell responses to AZD1222 COVID-19 vaccine. Here immunoSEQ multiplex PCR was the method, and the copy in TCRdb shows in-frame clones only, minus some. Among about 140,000 clones listed, more than 85% were seen once. The sample in question was peripheral blood, obtained 28 days after the second AZD1222 dose. The receptors originated from an adult who received the AZD1222 COVID-19 vaccine. Both conserved end residues are part of each CDR3. A D gene is named only where the DNA matches it firmly.

V,J,D,CDR3,DNA
TRBV3-1/TRBV3-2,TRBJ2-3,-,CASSQDIAVTQYF,TGTGCCAGCAGCCAAGACATTGCGGTTACGCAGTATTTT
TRBV13,TRBJ2-7,TRBD1,CASSLEGANYEQYF,TGTGCCAGCAGCTTAGAGGGGGCGAACTACGAGCAGTACTTC
TRBV27,TRBJ1-5,-,CASSLRGRVSQPQHF,TGTGCCAGCAGTTTACGGGGGAGGGTTAGTCAGCCCCAGCATTTT
TRBV6-6,TRBJ1-5,-,CASSYGNQPQHF,TGTGCCAGCAGTTACGGGAATCAGCCCCAGCATTTT
TRBV5-6,TRBJ2-5,-,CASSFGEAETQYF,TGTGCCAGCAGCTTTGGAGAAGCGGAGACCCAGTACTTC
TRBV7-3,TRBJ2-1,TRBD2,CASSDTSGGYNEQFF,TGTGCCAGCAGCGATACTAGCGGGGGTTACAATGAGCAGTTCTTC
TRBV25-1,TRBJ2-1,-,CASTLSGVGGNEQFF,TGTGCCAGCACCTTATCAGGGGTGGGGGGCAATGAGCAGTTCTTC
TRBV7-2,TRBJ1-2,-,CASSLGSGVDGYTF,TGTGCCAGCAGCTTAGGGTCAGGGGTTGATGGCTACACCTTC
TRBV27,TRBJ1-1,-,CASSRGGAEAFF,TGTGCCAGCAGTCGGGGAGGGGCTGAAGCTTTCTTT
TRBV6-5,TRBJ1-2,-,CASSQSGGYGYTF,TGTGCCAGCAGCCAATCTGGAGGGTATGGCTACACCTTC
TRBV7-3,TRBJ2-7,-,CASSLGAGKSYEQYF,TGTGCCAGCAGCTTGGGTGCGGGGAAATCCTACGAGCAGTACTTC
TRBV6-2/TRBV6-3,TRBJ1-1,-,CASSLGGVPEAFF,TGTGCCAGCAGTTTGGGAGGGGTCCCTGAAGCTTTCTTT
TRBV4-3,TRBJ2-1,-,CASSQERNYNEQFF,TGCGCCAGCAGCCAAGAGCGGAACTACAATGAGCAGTTCTTC
TRBV24-1,TRBJ1-6,TRBD1,CATSDETGTGNYNSPLHF,TGTGCCACCAGTGATGAAACCGGGACAGGGAATTATAATTCACCCCTCCACTTT
TRBV4-2,TRBJ2-5,-,CASSHRARDSQETQYF,TGTGCCAGCAGCCACCGCGCACGGGACTCCCAAGAGACCCAGTACTTC
TRBV6-2/TRBV6-3,TRBJ1-5,TRBD1,CASSPYRGLSNQPQHF,TGTGCCAGCAGCCCTTACAGGGGGCTTAGCAATCAGCCCCAGCATTTT
TRBV18,TRBJ2-7,-,CASSPGTTGAYEQYF,TGTGCCAGCTCACCAGGGACAACTGGAGCCTACGAGCAGTACTTC
TRBV10-3,TRBJ1-5,TRBD1,CAISEGQGVHQPQHF,TGTGCCATCAGTGAGGGGCAGGGGGTGCATCAGCCCCAGCATTTT
TRBV28,TRBJ1-1,-,CASLHGVGGRAEAFF,TGTGCCAGCTTACATGGTGTCGGTGGTAGGGCTGAAGCTTTCTTT
TRBV7-3,TRBJ2-1,TRBD1,CASSSYRDRVYGDEQFF,TGTGCCAGCAGCTCTTACCGGGACAGGGTTTACGGGGATGAGCAGTTCTTC
TRBV27,TRBJ2-7,TRBD2,CASSFSGLAGTDYEQYF,TGTGCCAGCAGTTTCTCAGGACTAGCGGGGACGGACTACGAGCAGTACTTC
TRBV6-6,TRBJ1-2,-,CASSPPGLPGYTF,TGTGCCAGCAGTCCCCCGGGACTTCCCGGCTACACCTTC
TRBV27,TRBJ2-7,-,CAAGGPAYEQYF,TGTGCCGCAGGGGGGCCAGCCTACGAGCAGTACTTC
TRBV4-3,TRBJ2-7,TRBD2,CASSQQLAESYEQYF,TGCGCCAGCAGCCAGCAACTAGCGGAGTCCTACGAGCAGTACTTC
TRBV29-1,TRBJ2-1,-,CSVDSLFSNEQFF,TGCAGCGTTGATTCCCTGTTTAGCAATGAGCAGTTCTTC
TRBV12-5,TRBJ2-5,TRBD2,CASSGGSTPQTQYF,TGTGCTAGTTCGGGGGGGAGTACCCCACAGACCCAGTACTTC
TRBV28,TRBJ2-5,-,CASSSLWPDKGGSVEETQYF,TGTGCCAGCAGTTCGCTATGGCCGGACAAGGGGGGTTCCGTGGAAGAGACCCAGTACTTC
TRBV9,TRBJ2-7,TRBD1,CASSAGTGGYEQYF,TGTGCCAGCAGCGCCGGGACAGGGGGTTACGAGCAGTACTTC